A single TCR beta chain is shown here with its context. This clonotype was picked up many times. Its antigen target is currently unknown. Base qualities are missing; no much larger clone stands one base away. These data come from a study of CD8 T cells in ankylosing spondylitis (dated by TCRdb to 2016 to 2017). Background for the entire study: To find TCR variants linked to disease, the study profiled T cell receptor beta repertoires in ankylosing spondylitis patients and healthy donors. The full study cohort comprised roughly 24 ankylosing spondylitis patients and 85 to 120 healthy donors. Peripheral blood was sampled, and synovial fluid was additionally collected from ankylosing spondylitis patients.

Sequencing was performed on an Illumina HiSeq 2500. Quantitative 5'-RACE with molecular barcodes was used to prepare TCR beta libraries. The published analysis was carried out like this. To identify disease-linked TCR variants, a new computational method was used, one built on a probabilistic model of VDJ rearrangement. TCRdb reprocessed the public reads (quality trimming at Q25 with fastp, clone calling with MiXCR) and kept in-frame beta chains. Rows merge per CDR3 protein into single entries with the most common DNA and genes. The authors' filters were not applied to this entry. The sample table records fewer than 450,000 distinct CDR3 sequences; roughly a sixth of these occur just once. The top ten clonotypes cover 1% of the sample. The investigation overall reported the following: Blood from ankylosing spondylitis patients appeared to be characterized by a TCR beta motif composed of about eight highly homologous amino acid variants. Some of the motif variants had been reported before in the synovial fluid and blood of reactive arthritis patients, a finding that suggests common disease-initiation mechanisms. The disease-linked clones were reported to be significantly enriched in matched synovial fluid samples from ankylosing spondylitis patients. The disease-linked clones had a CD8+ phenotype and were found at relatively low frequencies in peripheral blood.

Input material: blood, either unsorted or a sorted T cell fraction (not recorded which). The source is a male donor with ankylosing spondylitis.

CDR3 protein: CATSKRGARLSYEQYF. The DNA sequence reads TGTGCCACCAGCAAGAGGGGGGCCCGACTCTCCTACGAGCAGTACTTC. The chain is made from TRBV15 and TRBJ2-7, with the D assignment possibly TRBD1 or TRBD2, given 6 matching bases for each. V was cut back by 4 bases and J by 0 bases, leaving a gap of 16 bases between them. In the germline V gene (reference sequence), CDR1 corresponds to LNHNV and CDR2 to YYDKDF. Reading from cysteine to phenylalanine, the CDR3 counts 16 amino acids. Only CDR3 DNA remains: 48 bases, in frame from the first base.